Listed below are T cell receptor beta chains from one sample, sequenced in a study of T cells after yellow fever vaccination. Each CDR3 protein is one row after TCRdb ran MiXCR on the 5' RACE reads. The sample lists under 70,000 distinct CDR3 sequences, approximately 7.7% occurring once. The sequences come from CD8+ T cells sorted from PBMCs, collected on the day of the first yellow fever vaccination. Source of these receptors: a man aged 18-30 years who received the YFV17D yellow fever vaccine. Each CDR3 is given with its conserved first and last residue. The order of the fields is D gene, J gene, clone size, V gene, CDR3 protein, CDR3 DNA. D genes are given only for firm matches. Size is stated for part of the rows, as once, few or many counts, or as a class when the clone is expanded.

- TRBJ2-2 - TRBV29-1 CSVGGPSAELVF TGCAGCGTTGGAGGACCCTCCGCGGAGCTGGTTTTT
TRBD1 TRBJ2-1 - TRBV11-1 CASSYPEPGDSLKSSYNEQFF TGTGCCAGCAGCTATCCAGAACCCGGGGACAGCCTCAAGAGCTCCTACAATGAGCAGTTCTTC
- TRBJ1-5 few TRBV28 CASTRTFYSNQPQHF TGTGCCAGCACAAGAACATTTTATAGCAATCAGCCCCAGCATTTT
- TRBJ1-1 - TRBV9 CASSPDWENEAFF TGTGCCAGCAGCCCGGACTGGGAAAATGAAGCTTTCTTT
- TRBJ2-1 many TRBV4-1 CASSQVVGGEQFF TGCGCCAGCAGCCAGGTGGTGGGCGGTGAGCAGTTCTTC
- TRBJ1-5 many TRBV27 CASSLTGINQPQHF TGTGCCAGCAGTTTAACAGGGATAAATCAGCCCCAGCATTTT
TRBD2 TRBJ2-7 - TRBV27 CASSLSGSGSYEQYF TGTGCCAGCAGTTTATCGGGTAGCGGGTCCTACGAGCAGTACTTC
- TRBJ2-1 few TRBV20-1 CSARFSSEKNYNEQFF TGCAGTGCTAGATTCAGTAGCGAAAAAAATTACAATGAGCAGTTCTTC
- TRBJ1-1 many TRBV27 CASSLSKWNEAFF TGTGCCAGCAGTTTATCTAAGTGGAATGAAGCTTTCTTT
- TRBJ2-3 - TRBV19 CASSIWRMGPNTDTQYF TGTGCCAGTAGTATTTGGAGGATGGGACCGAACACAGATACGCAGTATTTT
- TRBJ1-5 - TRBV19 CASRGLENQPQHF TGTGCCAGTAGGGGACTGGAAAATCAGCCCCAGCATTTT
- TRBJ1-1 many TRBV18 CASSPPLQAGHTEAFF TGTGCCAGCTCACCACCCTTACAAGCGGGGCACACTGAAGCTTTCTTT
- TRBJ1-6 many TRBV12-3/TRBV12-4 CASSLGAGVNSPLHF TGTGCCAGCAGTTTGGGGGCAGGGGTTAATTCACCCCTCCACTTT
TRBD2 TRBJ2-7 - TRBV28 CASKRPGLAGTYEQYF TGTGCCAGCAAGAGACCCGGACTAGCGGGGACCTACGAGCAGTACTTC
- TRBJ2-1 many TRBV27 CASSLLPNAYNEQFF TGTGCCAGCAGTTTATTACCGAACGCCTACAATGAGCAGTTCTTC
TRBD1 TRBJ2-3 - TRBV3-1 CASSPGQGETDTQYF TGTGCCAGCAGCCCCGGACAGGGTGAGACAGATACGCAGTATTTT
- TRBJ2-7 - TRBV27 CASSLSQGYEQYF TGTGCCAGCAGTTTATCGCAGGGATACGAGCAGTACTTC
- TRBJ2-3 - TRBV12-5 CASEVGSPGVDTQYF TGTGCTAGTGAAGTTGGCAGTCCAGGAGTAGATACGCAGTATTTT
TRBD1 TRBJ1-5 - TRBV20-1 CSAETGPNQPQHF TGCAGTGCTGAGACAGGGCCCAATCAGCCCCAGCATTTT
- TRBJ1-3 many TRBV6-1 CASSPMTDDSGNTIYF TGTGCCAGCAGTCCCATGACAGACGATTCTGGAAACACCATATATTTT
TRBD1 TRBJ1-6 many TRBV4-2 CASSQSPGQGDHSPLHF TGTGCCAGCAGCCAGTCCCCGGGACAGGGGGACCATTCACCCCTCCACTTT
- TRBJ2-2 many TRBV19 CASSIAGGAGELFF TGTGCCAGTAGTATCGCCGGGGGTGCCGGGGAGCTGTTTTTT
- TRBJ2-5 many TRBV7-9 CASSSQEGWHQETQYF TGTGCCAGCAGCTCCCAAGAGGGGTGGCACCAAGAGACCCAGTACTTC
- TRBJ1-6 - TRBV12-3/TRBV12-4 CASSWGGSPLHF TGTGCCAGCAGTTGGGGTGGTTCACCCCTCCACTTT
- TRBJ1-1 - TRBV12-3/TRBV12-4 CASSYRGLNTEAFF TGTGCCAGCAGTTATCGGGGGTTGAACACTGAAGCTTTCTTT
- TRBJ1-1 few TRBV6-2/TRBV6-3 CASSYLTEAFF TGTGCCAGCAGTTACCTGACTGAAGCTTTCTTT
TRBD2 TRBJ2-2 few TRBV19 CASSSLAGGVTGELFF TGTGCCAGTAGTTCACTAGCGGGGGGCGTCACCGGGGAGCTGTTTTTT
- TRBJ2-1 - TRBV5-2 CARGPGVLYNEQFF TGTGCCAGGGGCCCCGGGGTCCTCTACAATGAGCAGTTCTTC
- TRBJ1-6 - TRBV10-2 CASTQGGNSPLHF TGCGCCAGCACGCAGGGAGGCAATTCACCCCTCCACTTT
- TRBJ2-3 many TRBV25-1 CASTSGAGTDTQYF TGTGCCAGCACATCAGGGGCTGGCACAGATACGCAGTATTTT
- TRBJ2-2 many TRBV7-2 CASSPLVGRGYGGELFF TGTGCCAGCAGCCCCTTAGTAGGCAGGGGCTACGGCGGGGAGCTGTTTTTT
- TRBJ2-1 few TRBV7-9 CASHSRVRDEQFF TGTGCCAGCCACTCCCGGGTGAGGGATGAGCAGTTCTTC
- TRBJ2-5 - TRBV4-3 CASSRVESGETQYF TGCGCCAGCAGCCGTGTAGAATCCGGAGAGACCCAGTACTTC
- TRBJ2-5 - TRBV3-1 CASSQGTARYQETQYF TGTGCCAGCAGCCAAGGGACAGCTAGGTACCAAGAGACCCAGTACTTC
TRBD1 TRBJ2-3 many TRBV6-4 CASSDKGTGETDTQYF TGTGCCAGCAGCGATAAAGGGACAGGGGAGACAGATACGCAGTATTTT
TRBD2 TRBJ2-7 many TRBV4-1 CASSQGPGGVGAVYEQYF TGCGCCAGCAGCCAGGGACCGGGAGGGGTCGGGGCGGTCTACGAGCAGTACTTC
TRBD1 TRBJ2-7 many TRBV4-3 CASSQDGQEHYEQYF TGCGCCAGCAGCCAAGACGGACAGGAGCACTACGAGCAGTACTTC
TRBD2 TRBJ2-1 many TRBV5-5 CASSSSLRLAGDYNEQFF TGTGCCAGCAGCTCATCTTTAAGACTAGCGGGGGACTACAATGAGCAGTTCTTC
TRBD1 TRBJ1-2 many TRBV29-1 CSVEDWGGGADGYTF TGCAGCGTTGAAGATTGGGGAGGGGGCGCCGATGGCTACACCTTC
- TRBJ2-2 many TRBV6-2/TRBV6-3 CASSRGNTGELFF TGTGCCAGCAGTCGTGGTAACACCGGGGAGCTGTTTTTT
- TRBJ2-1 many TRBV7-2 CASSLALGRPPYNEQFF TGTGCCAGCAGCTTAGCGTTGGGCAGGCCACCCTACAATGAGCAGTTCTTC
- TRBJ1-2 few TRBV6-1 CASSPQGSAYYGYTF TGTGCCAGCAGTCCACAGGGTTCCGCATATTATGGCTACACCTTC
TRBD2 TRBJ2-1 - TRBV10-3 CAISESSPSGGLEQFF TGTGCCATCAGTGAGTCGAGCCCTAGCGGGGGGCTTGAGCAGTTCTTC
- TRBJ2-1 few TRBV7-3 CASSLTSVNEQFF TGTGCCAGCAGCTTAACTAGTGTGAATGAGCAGTTCTTC
- TRBJ2-2 few TRBV4-1 CASSQEWFGVVTGELFF TGCGCCAGCAGCCAAGAATGGTTCGGGGTTGTCACCGGGGAGCTGTTTTTT
TRBD2 TRBJ2-1 many TRBV4-1 CASSAASGGADEQFF TGCGCCAGCAGCGCTGCCTCCGGGGGGGCTGATGAGCAGTTCTTC
TRBD1 TRBJ2-4 - TRBV27 CASGTGQNIQYF TGTGCCAGCGGGACAGGGCAGAACATTCAGTACTTC
- TRBJ1-5 - TRBV6-2/TRBV6-3 CASKKGSTQPQHF TGTGCCAGCAAAAAGGGGAGCACTCAGCCCCAGCATTTT
TRBD1 TRBJ2-7 - TRBV23-1 CASRHRDRGHEQYF TGCGCCAGCAGGCACCGGGACAGGGGACACGAGCAGTACTTC